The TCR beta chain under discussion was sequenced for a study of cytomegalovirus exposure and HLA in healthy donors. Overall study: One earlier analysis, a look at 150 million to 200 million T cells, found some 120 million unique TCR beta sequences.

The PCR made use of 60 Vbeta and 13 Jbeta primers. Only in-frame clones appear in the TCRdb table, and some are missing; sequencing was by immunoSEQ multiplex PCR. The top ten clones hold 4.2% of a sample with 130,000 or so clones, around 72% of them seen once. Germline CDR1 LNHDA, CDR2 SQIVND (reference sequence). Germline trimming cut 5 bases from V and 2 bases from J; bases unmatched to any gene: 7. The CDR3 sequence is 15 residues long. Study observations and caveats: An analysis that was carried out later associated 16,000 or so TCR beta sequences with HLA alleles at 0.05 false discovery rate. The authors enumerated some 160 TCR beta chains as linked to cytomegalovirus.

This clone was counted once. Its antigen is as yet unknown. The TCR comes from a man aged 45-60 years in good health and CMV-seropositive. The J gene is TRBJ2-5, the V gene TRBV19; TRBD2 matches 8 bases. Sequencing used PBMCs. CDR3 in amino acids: CASSGGSGAQETQYF. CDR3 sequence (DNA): TGTGCCAGTAGTGGAGGTAGCGGGGCTCAAGAGACCCAGTACTTC.